These 2 T cell receptor beta chains came from one sample sequenced in a study of shared clonotypes between healthy human individuals. Naivety among CD8 cells was defined by CD45RO negativity and positive CCR7 selection, thereby excluding terminally differentiated effector memory CD45RA+ cells. Only in-frame clones appear in the TCRdb table, and some are missing; sequencing was by immunoSEQ multiplex PCR. Among about 2 million clones, about 95% were seen once, and the ten largest hold 0.9% to 1.5%. Source material: naive CD8+ T cells sorted from blood. All receptors derive from a man aged 18 to 30 in good health.

V usage is TRBV4-1 and J usage is TRBJ1-2; no firm D call. Germline CDR1 reads MGHRA; CDR2 reads YSYEKL. This CDR3 is 15 amino acids long. Trimming stripped 0 bases from V and 2 bases from J, with 10 bases between. In nucleotides, the CDR3 is TGCGCCAGCAGCCAAGATTCAGGAACAAACTATGGCTACACCTTC. It codes for CASSQDSGTNYGYTF.

The genes are TRBV5-1 and TRBJ1-1; 7 positions match TRBD1. The CDR3 totals 17 residues. Trimming removed 2 bases from V and 5 bases from J; junction bases left unmatched: 15. CDR1 is SGHRS and CDR2 is YFSETQ in the germline V gene. The CDR3 DNA sequence: TGCGCCAGCAGCTTCGGTCCGGGACAGACCCGGGGGACTGAAGCTTTCTTT. Residues: CASSFGPGQTRGTEAFF. The complete variable domain, with remaining parts taken from reference TRBV5-1 and TRBJ1-1, reads KAGVTQTPRYLIKTRGQQVTLSCSPISGHRSVSWYQQTPGQGLQFLFEYFSETQRNKGNFPGRFSGRQFSNSRSEMNVSTLELGDSALYLCASSFGPGQTRGTEAFFGQGTRLTVV.